One and the same sample provided the 20 T cell receptor beta chains below, sequenced in a study of a mutant IDH1 vaccine in newly diagnosed glioma. Their recognized antigens are unknown. Some clones are missing from TCRdb's copy, which holds only in-frame ones; the method was immunoSEQ multiplex PCR. The data show about 56,000 clones, 87% seen once. The time point was: week 23, last vaccination. What each vaccine dose contained was 300 ug of mutant IDH1 20-mer peptide, accompanied by topical imiquimod. The sequencing used PBMCs, collected from a glioma patient whose treatment included an IDH1 peptide vaccine. All receptors come from a man aged 40-55 years with glioma.

V gene TRBV7-8 combines with J gene TRBJ2-2; maybe TRBD2 (6 bases). The V end was cut by 5 bases, the J end by 2 bases, with 15 bases between. Germline values: CDR1 SGHVS, CDR2 FQNEAQ. The CDR3 is 16 amino acids. Written as DNA, the CDR3 is TGTGCCAGCAGCCGGGAGTCCGGGTCCAACACCGGGGAGCTGTTTTTT. Translated: CASSRESGSNTGELFF.

V is TRBV27 and J is TRBJ2-7, with 9 bases aligning to TRBD1. V lost 5 bases to trimming and J lost 3 bases; unmatched junction nucleotides: 8. CDR1 MNHEY and CDR2 SMNVEV come from the germline V gene (reference sequence). This CDR3 has 15 residues. The CDR3 here is CASSLSGTGYYEQYF. CDR3 coding DNA: TGTGCCAGCAGTCTTTCCGGGACAGGGTACTACGAGCAGTACTTC.

V and J are TRBV15 and TRBJ1-2; D possibly corresponds to TRBD1 (5 bases). The CDR3 has 16 amino acids. CDR1 is LNHNV and CDR2 is YYDKDF in the germline V gene (reference sequence). With 1 base removed from V and 1 base from J, the gap between germline ends came to 13 bases. This CDR3 reads CATSRGGTGNNYGYTF. The CDR3 coding sequence is TGTGCCACCAGCAGAGGCGGGACGGGGAATAACTATGGCTACACCTTC.

With respect to this clone: Within the sample, other DNA sequences also encode this same CDR3. This chain links TRBV4-1 with TRBJ1-4; D gene unclear. The CDR3 spans 16 residues. Trimming took off 1 base at V and 5 bases at J, with 14 bases between the two ends. Germline V gene lookup returns CDR1 MGHRA and CDR2 YSYEKL. CDR3 nucleotide sequence: TGCGCCAGCAGCCAAGTGGCTGCCCTGGCGAATGAAAAACTGTTTTTT. As protein: CASSQVAALANEKLFF.

The chain carries TRBV10-3 and TRBJ2-1; D unclear. Germline assignment: CDR1 ENHRY and CDR2 SYGVKD. Deletions cut 11 bases from V and 0 bases from J, with 11 bases between. The CDR3 runs 13 residues. The CDR3 sequence: CAAESTSYNEQFF. As DNA, the CDR3 is TGTGCCGCGGAGTCCACCTCCTACAATGAGCAGTTCTTC.

V and J are TRBV6-5 and TRBJ2-7, with 10 bases fitting TRBD1. The CDR3 is 15 residues long. The V gene end was trimmed by 4 bases and the J gene end by 5 bases; junction bases not matched to a gene: 8. Germline-derived CDR1 and CDR2 are MNHEY and SVGAGI. CDR3 sequence: CASSSTGTGVNEQYF. The CDR3 nucleotides are TGTGCCAGCAGTTCTACCGGGACAGGGGTCAACGAGCAGTACTTC.

V gene TRBV7-9 combines with J gene TRBJ2-2; D may be TRBD1 (5 bases). Germline V lookup: CDR1 SEHNR, CDR2 FQNEAQ (reference sequence). V was pared by 1 base and J by 8 bases, with 8 bases between. The CDR3 is 13 amino acids. In nucleotides, the CDR3 is TGTGCCAGCAGCTTAGGATGGACAGGGGAGCTGTTTTTT. It yields the protein CASSLGWTGELFF.

The chain combines TRBV4-2 with TRBJ1-1; TRBD1 agrees at 8 bases. The V and J ends lost 0 bases and 0 bases, in that order; junction bases with no gene match: 3. The CDR3 loop spans 16 amino acids. In germline, CDR1 is LGHNA, CDR2 YNFKEQ. The CDR3 sequence: CASSQDRGRVNTEAFF. For the CDR3, the DNA is TGTGCCAGCAGCCAAGACAGGGGGCGGGTGAACACTGAAGCTTTCTTT.

The V gene is TRBV18, the J gene TRBJ2-7; tentatively, D is TRBD1 or TRBD2 (5 bases each). There are 12 residues in the CDR3. The germline V and J ends were trimmed by 5 bases and 5 bases, with 10 bases remaining between them. Germline CDR1 and CDR2: KGHSH and LQKENI. Here the CDR3 reads CASSTGTDEQYF. DNA of the CDR3: TGTGCCAGCTCAACCGGGACGGACGAGCAGTACTTC.

In this sample, this clone turned up a few times. This sample also contains other DNA sequences that code for the same CDR3. The chain uses TRBV9 and TRBJ2-3; D ambiguous. Looked up from germline, CDR1 is SGDLS and CDR2 is YYNGEE. V lost 1 base to trimming and J lost 4 bases, with 4 bases between them. CDR3 length: 12 residues. The CDR3 sequence: CASSVLADTQYF. CDR3 DNA sequence: TGTGCCAGCAGCGTACTTGCAGATACGCAGTATTTT.

The chain combines TRBV6-1 with TRBJ2-7; no clear D gene. Germline CDR1 MNHNS, CDR2 SASEGT. This CDR3 contains 12 residues. Trimming took off 3 bases at V and 7 bases at J, with 10 bases between the two ends. CDR3 in amino acids: CASSDPRREQYF. The CDR3, as DNA: TGTGCCAGCAGTGATCCCCGCCGGGAGCAGTACTTC.

The chain recombines TRBV7-9 with TRBJ2-7; D gene ambiguous. Trimming removed 2 bases at V and 6 bases at J, with 8 bases between. The germline CDR1 and CDR2 sequences are SEHNR and FQNEAQ (reference sequence). CDR3 length: 12 amino acids. The CDR3 region has the DNA TGTGCCAGCAGCTTATCAGGCTCCGAGCAGTACTTC. Translation: CASSLSGSEQYF.

The rearrangement links TRBV28 to TRBJ2-7; 7 positions agree with TRBD1. Germline assignment: CDR1 MDHEN and CDR2 SYDVKM. V was pared by 5 bases and J by 6 bases, with 10 bases of the junction left unmatched. The CDR3 spans 14 residues. Here the CDR3 DNA reads TGTGCCAGCAGTCGAGGGGACAGAAGGGGCGAGCAGTACTTC. Residues: CASSRGDRRGEQYF.

This clone appeared once. This chain links TRBV4-2 with TRBJ2-2; D remains unclear. Trimming stripped 4 bases from V and 1 base from J, with 10 bases between. The germline gives CDR1 LGHNA, CDR2 YNFKEQ. The CDR3 is 15 residues long. The CDR3 region has the DNA TGTGCCAGCAGCCTCCGAAGGATGAACACCGGGGAGCTGTTTTTT. Translated: CASSLRRMNTGELFF.

This chain joins TRBV6-1 and TRBJ1-5; D uncertain. Trimming removed 3 bases from V and 0 bases from J, with 9 bases in between. Germline V gives CDR1 MNHNS, CDR2 SASEGT. This CDR3 has 15 residues. Here the CDR3 reads CASSDIWTSNQPQHF. The CDR3 nucleotides read TGTGCCAGCAGTGATATCTGGACTAGCAATCAGCCCCAGCATTTT.

J is TRBJ2-7 and V is TRBV7-9, with 12 bases fitting TRBD2. The ends lost 3 bases at V and 5 bases at J; junction bases unmatched: 8. Germline lookup yields CDR1 SEHNR and CDR2 FQNEAQ (reference sequence). The CDR3 is 16 residues long. CDR3: CASSFSTSGGTHEQYF. Written as DNA, the CDR3 is TGTGCCAGCAGCTTCTCAACTAGCGGGGGGACCCACGAGCAGTACTTC.

The gene calls are TRBV7-9 and TRBJ2-5; TRBD1 might be the D (5 bases). The germline gives CDR1 SEHNR, CDR2 FQNEAQ (reference sequence). CDR3 length: 11 residues. DNA for the CDR3: TGTGCGAGCCAGGGCCAAGAGACCCAGTACTTC. Amino acid sequence: CASQGQETQYF.

This clone was found a few times. The chain recombines TRBV7-9 with TRBJ1-1; 8 bases match TRBD1. The CDR3 covers 15 residues. Germline CDR1 is SEHNR and CDR2 is FQNEAQ (reference sequence). V lost 4 bases and J lost 0; bases outside the gene matches: 4. CDR3 loop: CASSSRTGLNTEAFF. The CDR3, as DNA: TGTGCCAGCAGCTCACGGACAGGGTTGAACACTGAAGCTTTCTTT.

The chain uses TRBV27 and TRBJ2-7; 7 nucleotides align to TRBD2. V lost 2 bases to trimming and J lost 4 bases; unmatched junction nucleotides: 5. This CDR3 has 14 residues. Germline CDR1 and CDR2: MNHEY and SMNVEV (reference sequence). CDR3 in amino acids: CASSLGRGEYEQYF. DNA for the CDR3: TGTGCCAGCAGTTTAGGGAGGGGAGAGTACGAGCAGTACTTC.

This clone was detected once. The sample holds other DNA sequences that translate to the same CDR3. The chain's CDR3 is CASSRQGYEKLFF. CDR3 DNA sequence: TGTGCCAGTAGCCGACAGGGTTACGAAAAACTGTTTTTT. The chain recombines TRBV19 with TRBJ1-4, with 7 positions matching TRBD1. The CDR3 runs to 13 residues. Unmatched junction bases numbered 6, after V lost 6 bases and J lost 8 bases. Per germline, CDR1 LNHDA and CDR2 SQIVND (reference sequence).